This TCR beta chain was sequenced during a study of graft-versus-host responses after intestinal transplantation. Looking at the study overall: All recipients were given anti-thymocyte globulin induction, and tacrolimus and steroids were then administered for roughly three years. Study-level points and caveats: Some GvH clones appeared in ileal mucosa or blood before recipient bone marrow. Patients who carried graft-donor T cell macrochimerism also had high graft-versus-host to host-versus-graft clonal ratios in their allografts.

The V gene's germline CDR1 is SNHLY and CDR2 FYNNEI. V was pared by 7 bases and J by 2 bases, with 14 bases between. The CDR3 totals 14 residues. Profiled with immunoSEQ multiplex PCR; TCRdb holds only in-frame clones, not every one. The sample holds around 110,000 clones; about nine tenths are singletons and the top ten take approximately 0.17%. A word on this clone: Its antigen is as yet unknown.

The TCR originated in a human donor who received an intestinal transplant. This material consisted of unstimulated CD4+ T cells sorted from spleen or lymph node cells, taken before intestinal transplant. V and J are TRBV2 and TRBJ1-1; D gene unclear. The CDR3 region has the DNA TGTGCCAGCATTTCCACCGGAGTCAACACTGAAGCTTTCTTT. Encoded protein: CASISTGVNTEAFF.